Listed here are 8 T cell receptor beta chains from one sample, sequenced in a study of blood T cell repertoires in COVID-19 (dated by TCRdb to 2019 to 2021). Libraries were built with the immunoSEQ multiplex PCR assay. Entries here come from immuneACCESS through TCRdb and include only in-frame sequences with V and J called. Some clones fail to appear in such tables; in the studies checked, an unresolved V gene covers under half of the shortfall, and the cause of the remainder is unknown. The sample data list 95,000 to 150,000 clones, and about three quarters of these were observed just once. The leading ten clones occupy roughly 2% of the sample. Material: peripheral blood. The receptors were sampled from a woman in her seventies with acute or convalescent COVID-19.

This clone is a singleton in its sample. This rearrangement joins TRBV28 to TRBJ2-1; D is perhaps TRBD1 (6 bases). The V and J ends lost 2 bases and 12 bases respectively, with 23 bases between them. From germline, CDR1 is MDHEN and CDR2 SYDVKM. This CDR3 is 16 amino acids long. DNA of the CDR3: TGTGCCAGCAGTTTAGGATCTCAGGGGAGTTTCAGGGGGCAGTTCTTC. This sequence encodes CASSLGSQGSFRGQFF.

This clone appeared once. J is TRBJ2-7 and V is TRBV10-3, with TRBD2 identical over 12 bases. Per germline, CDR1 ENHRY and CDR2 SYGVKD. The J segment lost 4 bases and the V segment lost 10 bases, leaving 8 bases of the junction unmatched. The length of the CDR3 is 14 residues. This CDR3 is CATSSGGAGYEQYF. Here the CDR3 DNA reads TGTGCCACCTCTAGCGGGGGGGCCGGATACGAGCAGTACTTC.

CDR3 loop: CASSLRPHTDTQYF. CDR3 in DNA: TGTGCCAGCAGTTTGCGTCCCCACACAGATACGCAGTATTTT. The V call is TRBV27, the J call TRBJ2-3; no clear D. The germline gives CDR1 MNHEY, CDR2 SMNVEV (reference sequence). Between the trimmed V and J ends, which lost 3 bases and 2 bases, there was a span of 9 bases. This CDR3 has 14 residues.

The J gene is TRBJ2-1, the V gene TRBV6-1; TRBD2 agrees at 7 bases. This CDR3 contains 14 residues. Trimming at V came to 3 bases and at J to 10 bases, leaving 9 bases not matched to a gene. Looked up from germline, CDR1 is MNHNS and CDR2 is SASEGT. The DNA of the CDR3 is TGTGCCAGCAGTGAGGGGGAGGGCCGCAGGGAGCAGTTCTTC. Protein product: CASSEGEGRREQFF.

The CDR3 bases are TGTGCCATCAGTGGGCAGGTTAACTATGGCTACACCTTC. Translating it yields CAISGQVNYGYTF. The rearrangement links TRBV10-3 to TRBJ1-2; no firm D call. Germline V lookup: CDR1 ENHRY, CDR2 SYGVKD. This CDR3 comprises 13 residues. V lost 4 bases and J lost 1, with 7 bases in between.

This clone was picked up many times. The CDR3 sequence: CAIHQGNTEAFF. The CDR3 nucleotides read TGTGCCATCCACCAGGGGAACACTGAAGCTTTCTTT. The genes are TRBV6-5 and TRBJ1-1; D is perhaps TRBD1 (5 bases). The germline CDR1 and CDR2 sequences are MNHEY and SVGAGI. CDR3 length: 12 residues. The germline V and J ends were trimmed by 10 bases and 1 base, with 10 bases remaining between them.

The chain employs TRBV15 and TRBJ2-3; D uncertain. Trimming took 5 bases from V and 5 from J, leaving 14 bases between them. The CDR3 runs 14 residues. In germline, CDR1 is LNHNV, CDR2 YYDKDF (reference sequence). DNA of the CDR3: TGTGCCACCAGCGAACCCATTAGTGGAGATACGCAGTATTTT. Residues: CATSEPISGDTQYF. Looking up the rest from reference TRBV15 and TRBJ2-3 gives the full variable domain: DAMVIQNPRYQVTQFGKPVTLSCSQTLNHNVMYWYQQKSSQAPKLLFHYYDKDFNNEADTPDNFQSRRPNTSFCFLDIRSPGLGDTAMYLCATSEPISGDTQYFGPGTRLTVL.

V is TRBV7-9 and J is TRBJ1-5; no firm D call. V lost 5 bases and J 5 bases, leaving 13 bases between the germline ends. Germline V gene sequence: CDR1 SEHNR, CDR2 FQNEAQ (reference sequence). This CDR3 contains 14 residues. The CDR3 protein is CASSPTPVDQPQHF. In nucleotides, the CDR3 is TGTGCCAGCAGCCCGACTCCGGTGGATCAGCCCCAGCATTTT. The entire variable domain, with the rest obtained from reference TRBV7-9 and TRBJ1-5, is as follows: DTGVSQNPRHKITKRGQNVTFRCDPISEHNRLYWYRQTLGQGPEFLTYFQNEAQLEKSRLLSDRFSAERPKGSFSTLEIQRTEQGDSAMYLCASSPTPVDQPQHFGDGTRLSIL.